This T cell receptor beta chain was captured by sequencing in a study of OX40 agonist ivuxolimab in advanced cancers. Study at large: Patient treatment consisted of intravenous ivuxolimab administration every 2 weeks at 0.01 to 10 mg/kg. Dose-escalation patients' cancers were hepatocellular carcinoma, melanoma, renal cell or head and neck cancer.

Autoimmune disease history or systemic immunosuppression excluded patients. The protocol was immunoSEQ multiplex PCR, while the TCRdb copy is restricted to in-frame clones and leaves out a portion. The repertoire holds about 96,000 clones, with approximately 80% as singletons. Sequences were derived from CD4+ or CD8+ T cells sorted from blood, sampled in a trial of the OX40 agonist ivuxolimab. The origin of this receptor is an adult with an advanced solid tumor such as melanoma, head and neck, liver or kidney cancer.

Here the CDR3 DNA reads TGCAGCGTGGGGGACAGACAGACTGGAAACACCATATATTTT. Translation gives CSVGDRQTGNTIYF. V is TRBV29-1 and J is TRBJ1-3; 7 nucleotides match TRBD1. V was clipped by 6 bases and J by 2 bases; unmatched bases: 7. The CDR3 sequence is 14 residues long. Germline V CDR1 and CDR2: SQVTM, ANQGSEA.